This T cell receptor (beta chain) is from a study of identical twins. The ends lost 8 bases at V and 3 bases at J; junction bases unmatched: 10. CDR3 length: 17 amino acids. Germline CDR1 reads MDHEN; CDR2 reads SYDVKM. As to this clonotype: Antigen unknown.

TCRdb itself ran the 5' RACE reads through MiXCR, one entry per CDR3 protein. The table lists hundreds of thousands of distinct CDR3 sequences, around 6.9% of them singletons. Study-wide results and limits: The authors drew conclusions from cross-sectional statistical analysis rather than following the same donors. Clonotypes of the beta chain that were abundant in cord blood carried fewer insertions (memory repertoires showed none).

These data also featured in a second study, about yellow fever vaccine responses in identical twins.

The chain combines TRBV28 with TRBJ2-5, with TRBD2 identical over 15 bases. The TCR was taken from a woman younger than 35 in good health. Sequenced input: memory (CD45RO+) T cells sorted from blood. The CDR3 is CASYNKGLAGGKETQYF. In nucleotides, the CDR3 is TGTGCCAGCTATAATAAAGGACTAGCGGGAGGGAAAGAGACCCAGTACTTC.